This T cell receptor (beta chain) was documented in a study of cytomegalovirus exposure and HLA in healthy donors. Study findings and constraints: Confirmation in vitro established that a few CMV-associated chains were specific for CMV antigens.

On this clone itself: Its antigen is currently unknown.

Repertoires were generated with immunoSEQ multiplex PCR, while TCRdb's copy carries only in-frame clones and drops some. The sample carries 300,000 or so clones, 70% to 90% recorded once. The CDR3 extends over 14 amino acids. V was pared by 1 base and J by 4 bases, with 2 bases of the junction left unmatched. Germline assignment: CDR1 LNHDA and CDR2 SQIVND (reference sequence). Sequenced: PBMCs. This clonotype was sampled from a man between 25 and 39 years old in good health and CMV-seronegative. The chain recombines TRBV19 with TRBJ1-1; 8 nucleotides line up with TRBD1. For the CDR3, the DNA is TGTGCCAGTAGTATAGGGACAGGGACCACTGAAGCTTTCTTT. Translating gives CASSIGTGTTEAFF.